These 19 T cell receptor beta chains came from one sample sequenced in a study of T-cell reconstitution after alpha-beta-depleted transplantation in children. Unique molecular identifiers were incorporated into the prepared TCRbeta library. TCRdb processed the PCR reads anew with MiXCR; each CDR3 protein has one entry. The profile covers roughly 500,000 distinct CDR3 sequences, with about 33% appearing a single time and less than 2.5% taken by the ten largest. The sequenced sample was PBMCs from the stem cell graft donor, obtained from the stem cell graft. The receptor source for this set is a human donor who donated a stem cell graft to a child with aplastic anemia.

V is TRBV7-2 and J is TRBJ1-2; possibly TRBD1 for D (6 bases). V lost 0 bases to trimming and J lost 8 bases, with 16 bases between them. Germline-derived CDR1 and CDR2 are SGHTA and FQGNSA. This CDR3 has 15 residues. This CDR3 is CASSLAGGRGGGYTF. The DNA of the CDR3 is TGTGCCAGCAGCTTAGCGGGTGGCAGGGGAGGCGGCTACACCTTC.

This chain joins TRBV29-1 and TRBJ2-1; perhaps TRBD2 as D (6 bases). CDR1 and CDR2 from the germline V gene are SQVTM and ANQGSEA. The CDR3 contains 14 residues. V shed 0 bases and J shed 8 bases, with 14 bases lying between them. CDR3 coding DNA: TGCAGCGTTGAAGAGTGGGGGGTTGCGGATGAGCAGTTCTTC. Translating it yields CSVEEWGVADEQFF.

This clonotype showed up just a few times. The rearrangement uses TRBV12-3 or TRBV12-4 and TRBJ1-4; TRBD1 matches at 7 bases. The CDR3 spans 14 residues. The trim removed 6 bases at V and 8 bases at J, leaving 9 bases unmatched. The CDR3 sequence is CASSKDRLNEKLFF. The CDR3 DNA reads TGTGCCAGCAGCAAGGACAGGTTAAACGAAAAACTGTTTTTT.

This clonotype was detected only a few times. This rearrangement joins TRBV6-5 to TRBJ2-7, with D perhaps TRBD1 or TRBD2 (6 bases each). This CDR3 is 12 amino acids long. Germline CDR1 and CDR2: MNHEY and SVGAGI. The CDR3 DNA reads TGTGCTCCACGGGGGCACTCCTACGAGCAGTACGTC. Amino acids: CAPRGHSYEQYV.

The rearrangement joins TRBV6-1 to TRBJ1-3; 8 positions match TRBD1. This CDR3 has 16 amino acids. Germline CDR1 reads MNHNS; CDR2 reads SASEGT. The J segment lost 2 bases and the V segment lost 3 bases, leaving 6 bases of the junction unmatched. CDR3 in amino acids: CASSEDRVITGNTIYF. The DNA of the CDR3 is TGTGCCAGCAGTGAGGACAGGGTCATTACTGGAAACACCATATATTTT.

The rearrangement joins TRBV5-6 to TRBJ2-7; TRBD2 is a possible D gene (7 bases). CDR1 is SGHDT and CDR2 is YYEEEE in the germline V gene. This CDR3 region has 14 residues. Deletions cut 3 bases from V and 4 bases from J, with 14 bases between. This CDR3 is CASSWEGRGYEQYF. The DNA for the CDR3 is TGTGCCAGCAGCTGGGAGGGCAGGGGATACGAGCAGTACTTC.

The chain has TRBV30 and TRBJ1-5, with D unresolved. Germline-derived CDR1 and CDR2 are GTSNPN and SVGIG (reference sequence). This CDR3 comprises 13 residues. Trimming removed 4 bases from V and 4 bases from J, with 11 bases in between. The CDR3 protein is CAWNSHGNQPQHF. The CDR3 DNA follows: TGTGCCTGGAATTCCCATGGTAATCAGCCCCAGCATTTT.

This clonotype was seen a single time. The chain joins TRBV14 to TRBJ2-6, with 11 bases lining up with TRBD1. The length of the CDR3 is 17 residues. Germline values: CDR1 SGHDN, CDR2 FVKESK. V shed 6 bases and J 3 bases; nucleotides not matched to a gene: 7. The CDR3 reads CASSRTGGLLGANVLTF. DNA for the CDR3: TGTGCCAGCAGTCGGACAGGGGGCTTACTTGGGGCCAACGTCCTGACTTTC.

This clonotype appeared a few times. The V and J genes are TRBV28 and TRBJ1-2, with 7 bases aligning to TRBD1. This CDR3 spans 14 amino acids. Trimming at V came to 6 bases and at J to 3 bases, leaving 7 bases not matched to a gene. Looked up from germline, CDR1 is MDHEN and CDR2 is SYDVKM. This chain's CDR3 is CASSNVQGHYGYTF. The CDR3 coding sequence is TGTGCCAGCAGCAACGTACAGGGGCACTATGGCTACACCTTC.

The rearrangement joins TRBV7-2 to TRBJ2-7; 8 bases are a match to TRBD2. The CDR3 contains 14 residues. The J segment lost 3 bases and the V segment lost 2 bases, leaving 3 bases of the junction unmatched. Per germline, CDR1 SGHTA and CDR2 FQGNSA. The chain's CDR3 is CASSLSTSGYEQYF. For the CDR3, the DNA is TGTGCCAGCAGCTTAAGTACTAGCGGCTACGAGCAGTACTTC.

The CDR3 DNA follows: TGCAGTGCTGACTCCGCCTCTAACTATGGCTACACCTTC. This gives the protein CSADSASNYGYTF. The chain is built from TRBV20-1 and TRBJ1-2; D gene unclear. This CDR3 spans 13 amino acids. V was trimmed by 5 bases and J by 0 bases, leaving 10 bases between them. In germline, CDR1 is DFQATT, CDR2 SNEGSKA (reference sequence).

The chain has TRBV12-3 or TRBV12-4 and TRBJ2-2; perhaps TRBD1 as D (6 bases). Trimming cost V 5 bases and J 7 bases, with 8 bases left between them. This CDR3 is 12 amino acids long. The CDR3 sequence is CASSADSGELFF. As DNA, the CDR3 is TGTGCCAGCAGTGCGGACAGCGGGGAGCTGTTTTTT.

This clonotype was counted a few times. The chain joins TRBV12-3 or TRBV12-4 to TRBJ1-4; D perhaps matches TRBD1 (5 bases). Between the trimmed V and J ends, which lost 3 bases and 8 bases, there was a span of 16 bases. The CDR3 loop spans 15 amino acids. CDR3 amino acids: CASSFGDRREEKLFF. CDR3 DNA sequence: TGTGCCAGCAGTTTCGGAGACAGACGGGAAGAAAAACTGTTTTTT.

This clonotype was recorded a few times. The V and J genes are TRBV3-1 and TRBJ1-1; TRBD1 matches at 7 bases. The CDR3 runs 15 residues. V lost 1 base and J lost 0; bases outside the gene matches: 2. Germline V CDR1 and CDR2: LGHDT, YNNKEL (reference sequence). The CDR3 sequence is CASSQGTGMNTEAFF. The DNA for the CDR3 is TGTGCCAGCAGCCAAGGGACAGGCATGAACACTGAAGCTTTCTTT. The full variable domain, in which reference TRBV3-1 and TRBJ1-1 provide the parts outside the CDR3, is DTAVSQTPKYLVTQMGNDKSIKCEQNLGHDTMYWYKQDSKKFLKIMFSYNNKELIINETVPNRFSPKSPDKAHLNLHINSLELGDSAVYFCASSQGTGMNTEAFFGQGTRLTVV.

The rearrangement joins TRBV20-1 to TRBJ1-1; D remains unclear. V lost 6 bases and J lost 7, with 15 bases in between. Germline V CDR1 and CDR2: DFQATT, SNEGSKA (reference sequence). The CDR3 is 12 residues long. The CDR3 bases are TGCAGTGCAAGGGAAGGAGGGTATGAAGCTTTCTTT. This gives the protein CSAREGGYEAFF.

This sequence joins TRBV29-1 and TRBJ1-1, with 9 bases lining up with TRBD1. The V gene end was trimmed by 1 base and the J gene end by 7 bases; junction bases not matched to a gene: 7. The germline V gene encodes CDR1 SQVTM and CDR2 ANQGSEA. There are 14 residues in the CDR3. CDR3 coding DNA: TGCAGCGTTGAAGTGGGACAGGGTTTAGGTGAAGCTTTCTTT. It specifies CSVEVGQGLGEAFF.

J is TRBJ2-1 and V is TRBV9; TRBD2 might be the D (5 bases). V was trimmed by 7 bases and J by 10 bases, leaving 21 bases between them. The CDR3 runs to 14 residues. CDR1 and CDR2 from the germline V gene are SGDLS and YYNGEE. CDR3 nucleotides: TGTGCCAGCGGGAGACCGGGCGCCCCCCCGGAGCAGTTCTTC. Encoded protein: CASGRPGAPPEQFF.

The chain recombines TRBV7-8 with TRBJ2-4; 8 bases map to TRBD1. Germline CDR1 reads SGHVS; CDR2 reads FQNEAQ. The CDR3 loop spans 13 amino acids. V lost 6 bases, J lost 9 bases, and 7 bases stayed unmatched. DNA for the CDR3: TGTGCCAGCAGTCCGGACAGGGTGTCCATTCAGTACTTC. Its translation: CASSPDRVSIQYF.

V is TRBV6-1 and J is TRBJ2-7; 9 nucleotides match TRBD1. Germline-derived CDR1 and CDR2 are MNHNS and SASEGT. This CDR3 is 14 amino acids long. Germline trimming cut 5 bases from V and 5 bases from J; bases unmatched to any gene: 7. DNA of the CDR3: TGTGCCAGCAGTCCCGGGACAGGGATCCACGAGCAGTACTTC. Encoded protein: CASSPGTGIHEQYF.